The clone carrying this TCR beta chain is a singleton in its sample. After extraction with the RNeasy kit, about 0.45 to 1 ug of the RNA was reverse transcribed using random hexamers. One entry per CDR3 protein, called by TCRdb with MiXCR from the immunoSEQ multiplex PCR reads. This table holds 150,000 or so distinct CDR3 sequences, approximately 95% found once. These data belong to a study of CD8 T cells in Susac syndrome. This clonotype was sampled from a human donor with Susac syndrome. Specimen: CD4+ T cells from PBMCs.

CDR3 amino acids: CASSQRLDNEQFF. In DNA form, the CDR3 reads TGTGCCAGCAGCCAAAGGTTGGACAATGAGCAGTTCTTC. This chain links TRBV14 with TRBJ2-1; D is unresolved. CDR3 length: 13 amino acids. The germline CDR1 and CDR2 sequences are SGHDN and FVKESK. Trimming cost V 2 bases and J 5 bases, with 7 bases left between them.